The 28 T cell receptor beta chains presented below share a single source sample, sequenced in a study of T cells in Graves' hyperthyroidism and ophthalmopathy. RNA transcripts served as the template for amplifying TCR beta CDR3 regions. A first-round RT-PCR of the TCR CDR3 used the HTBI primer set. TCRdb reanalysed the multiplex PCR reads using MiXCR and keeps one entry per CDR3 protein. The sample contains around 440,000 distinct CDR3 sequences, about 15% of which appear only once. Sequencing was performed on blood. The source of these receptors is a young woman with Graves' hyperthyroidism.

This clonotype was counted many times. The rearrangement uses TRBV29-1 and TRBJ2-1, with 8 positions matching TRBD1. There are 14 residues in the CDR3. J was trimmed by 7 bases and V by 4 bases; bases with no gene match: 9. Germline lookup yields CDR1 SQVTM and CDR2 ANQGSEA. CDR3 DNA sequence: TGCAGCGTTGCCTCAGGGGGCGCAGGGAATGAGCAGTTCTTC. This sequence encodes CSVASGGAGNEQFF.

This clonotype was detected ten times or more. The rearrangement links TRBV5-1 to TRBJ2-1; 7 bases fit TRBD1. V shed 4 bases and J 4 bases; nucleotides not matched to a gene: 11. CDR3 length: 16 residues. The V gene's germline CDR1 is SGHRS and CDR2 YFSETQ. DNA for the CDR3: TGCGCCAGCAGCGAATACAGGGGCCTGCGGTACAATGAGCAGTTCTTC. Translating it yields CASSEYRGLRYNEQFF.

The chain employs TRBV10-1 and TRBJ2-1, with TRBD2 identical over 8 bases. The J segment lost 4 bases and the V segment lost 3 bases, leaving 11 bases of the junction unmatched. Germline lookup yields CDR1 WNHNN and CDR2 SYGVQD (reference sequence). The CDR3 has 17 amino acids. CDR3 region: CASSDQRREVGYNEQFF. For the CDR3, the DNA is TGCGCCAGCAGTGATCAACGGCGGGAGGTCGGTTACAATGAGCAGTTCTTC.

This clonotype was seen only a few times. This chain connects TRBV9 to TRBJ1-1; D gene uncertain. The CDR3 sequence is 13 residues long. Germline V gene data show CDR1 as SGDLS and CDR2 as YYNGEE. V was shortened by 2 bases and J by 0 bases, with 5 bases between the two germline ends. The CDR3: CASSVSMNTEAFF. The CDR3 DNA reads as TGTGCCAGCAGCGTTTCAATGAACACTGAAGCTTTCTTT.

CDR3 region: CASSVGMPSPLHF. The CDR3, as DNA: TGTGCCAGCAGTGTAGGGATGCCCTCACCCCTCCACTTT. The rearrangement joins TRBV6-2 or TRBV6-3 to TRBJ1-6; D not certain. The CDR3 loop spans 13 amino acids. Germline CDR1 MNHEY, CDR2 SVGEGT. V gave up 5 bases and J gave up 10 bases, with 12 bases separating them.

The chain carries TRBV7-2 and TRBJ2-6; D gene uncertain. The germline gives CDR1 SGHTA, CDR2 FQGNSA. V was trimmed by 4 bases and J by 0 bases, leaving 13 bases between them. This CDR3 contains 17 residues. The CDR3 DNA is TGTGCCAGCAGCTCGTACGCGCGACGCTCTGGGGCCAACGTCCTGACTTTC. It is translated as CASSSYARRSGANVLTF.

There are a few counts of this clonotype. The CDR3 DNA reads TGTGCCAGCAGCCGCGACCAGGGCAGCTATGGCTACACCTTC. Translating gives CASSRDQGSYGYTF. The chain recombines TRBV7-9 with TRBJ1-2; a possible D gene is TRBD1 (5 bases). Germline CDR1 SEHNR, CDR2 FQNEAQ (reference sequence). The V and J ends lost 5 bases and 4 bases respectively, with 14 bases between them. This CDR3 contains 14 residues.

At least ten counts were recorded for this clonotype. The V gene is TRBV7-9, the J gene TRBJ1-3, with D unclear. The CDR3 spans 15 residues. V shed 5 bases and J shed 2 bases, with 13 bases lying between them. Germline values: CDR1 SEHNR, CDR2 FQNEAQ (reference sequence). The CDR3: CASSQLRSAGNTIYF. CDR3 sequence (DNA): TGTGCCAGCAGCCAATTGAGAAGTGCTGGAAACACCATATATTTT.

There are many counts of this clonotype. The rearrangement joins TRBV20-1 to TRBJ2-7; 10 bases are a match to TRBD2. From germline, CDR1 is DFQATT and CDR2 SNEGSKA (reference sequence). Germline trimming cut 2 bases from V and 6 bases from J; bases unmatched to any gene: 7. This CDR3 comprises 14 residues. The CDR3 sequence is CSARRLAGVSEQYF. Written as DNA, the CDR3 is TGCAGTGCTAGAAGGCTAGCGGGAGTTTCCGAGCAGTACTTC.

The chain carries TRBV19 and TRBJ1-6; D remains unclear. This CDR3 is 14 amino acids long. CDR1 is LNHDA and CDR2 is SQIVND in the germline V gene (reference sequence). V lost 0 bases, J lost 10 bases, and 10 bases lay in between. The CDR3 DNA sequence: TGTGCCAGTAGTATAGAAGGGTTCGGCTCACCCCTCCACTTT. Its protein product is CASSIEGFGSPLHF. Combining the CDR3 with reference TRBV19 and TRBJ1-6 gives the whole variable domain DGGITQSPKYLFRKEGQNVTLSCEQNLNHDAMYWYRQDPGQGLRLIYYSQIVNDFQKGDIAEGYSVSREKKESFPLTVTSAQKNPTAFYLCASSIEGFGSPLHFGNGTRLTVT.

With regard to this clonotype: A clone one base away is much larger, so this may be a read error. The V call is TRBV28, the J call TRBJ1-5; no definite D call. The CDR3 runs to 13 residues. The germline V and J ends were trimmed by 3 bases and 7 bases, with 10 bases remaining between them. Germline assignment: CDR1 MDHEN and CDR2 SYDVKM. CDR3 sequence: CASSFQQVQPQHF. CDR3 DNA sequence: TGTGCCAGCAGTTTTCAGCAGGTCCAGCCCCAGCATTTT.

This clonotype showed up many times. The V and J genes are TRBV5-1 and TRBJ2-1; D possibly corresponds to TRBD2 (5 bases). V was pared by 0 bases and J by 3 bases, with 7 bases between. Germline CDR1 and CDR2: SGHRS and YFSETQ. The CDR3 runs to 14 residues. The CDR3 loop reads CASSLAAGYNEQFF. CDR3 DNA: TGCGCCAGCAGCTTGGCCGCGGGCTACAATGAGCAGTTCTTC.

This clonotype was counted at least ten times. This chain connects TRBV6-6 to TRBJ1-1; D is possibly TRBD1 (6 bases). The CDR3 consists of 14 residues. Deletions cut 0 bases from V and 6 bases from J, with 11 bases between. CDR1 is MNHNY, CDR2 SVGAGI, per germline (reference sequence). CDR3 protein: CASSYSQGTPEAFF. The DNA for the CDR3 is TGTGCCAGCAGTTACTCTCAGGGGACCCCTGAAGCTTTCTTT.

As regards this clonotype: A much larger clone lies a single base off, so this may be a read error. The chain joins TRBV9 to TRBJ1-1; D is undetermined. Germline CDR1 and CDR2: SGDLS and YYNGEE. The CDR3 runs to 14 residues. DNA for the CDR3: TGTGCCAACAGCGTAGACCCGGGATACACTGAAGCTTTCTTT. It translates to CANSVDPGYTEAFF.

This clonotype came up once. The genes are TRBV12-3 or TRBV12-4 and TRBJ1-1, with 9 bases matching TRBD1. V dropped 4 bases and J dropped 7; count of bases not matched to a gene: 10. The CDR3 is made up of 15 amino acids. The CDR3 coding sequence is TGTGCCAGCAGTTACAAAGGGACAGGGACGAATGAAGCTTTCTTT. This gives the protein CASSYKGTGTNEAFF.

The chain carries TRBV7-4 and TRBJ1-4; TRBD1 is a possible D gene (5 bases). The CDR3 totals 16 residues. CDR1 is SGHVT, CDR2 SQSDAQ, per germline. Trimming shortened V by 5 bases and J by 4 bases, and 17 bases separated the two germline ends. CDR3 in amino acids: CASSRGARFDNEKLFF. CDR3 bases: TGTGCCAGCAGCAGGGGTGCGAGATTCGATAATGAAAAACTGTTTTTT. The whole variable domain, filled in from reference TRBV7-4 and TRBJ1-4, reads GAGVSQSPRYKVAKRGRDVALRCDSISGHVTLYWYRQTLGQGSEVLTYSQSDAQRDKSGRPSGRFSAERPERSVSTLKIQRTEQGDSAVYLCASSRGARFDNEKLFFGSGTQLSVL.

This chain uses TRBV20-1 with TRBJ2-7; D possibly corresponds to TRBD2 (5 bases). The V and J ends lost 0 bases and 4 bases respectively, with 13 bases between them. There are 14 residues in the CDR3. The germline gives CDR1 DFQATT, CDR2 SNEGSKA (reference sequence). For the CDR3, the DNA is TGCAGTGCTAGAGATCTGGCGGGCGCATACGAGCAGTACTTC. Translating it yields CSARDLAGAYEQYF.

Notes on this clonotype: A much larger clone differs from this one at a single base, so this may be a read error. The rearrangement uses TRBV7-8 and TRBJ2-1; 10 positions match TRBD2. The germline gives CDR1 SGHVS, CDR2 FQNEAQ. This CDR3 contains 15 residues. The junction had 7 bases not matched to a gene; V was cut back by 5 bases and J by 6 bases. The CDR3 sequence: CASSETSGDFNEQFF. CDR3 coding DNA: TGTGCCAGCAGCGAAACTAGCGGGGACTTCAATGAGCAGTTCTTC.

The table lists this clonotype with a few counts. CDR3 in amino acids: CASSPTSGGMYNEQFF. In DNA form, the CDR3 reads TGTGCCAGCAGCCCTACTAGCGGGGGGATGTACAATGAGCAGTTCTTC. V gene TRBV4-2 combines with J gene TRBJ2-1; 12 nucleotides line up with TRBD2. V lost 4 bases and J lost 4; bases outside the gene matches: 5. Germline assignment: CDR1 LGHNA and CDR2 YNFKEQ. The CDR3 covers 16 residues.

There are many counts of this clonotype. The chain employs TRBV12-3 or TRBV12-4 and TRBJ2-3; D is unclear. The CDR3 consists of 15 residues. V gave up 3 bases and J gave up 2 bases, with 12 bases separating them. This CDR3 reads CASSFIDWYTDTQYF. The DNA of the CDR3 is TGTGCCAGCAGTTTTATTGACTGGTACACAGATACGCAGTATTTT.

The sample holds a few counts of this clonotype. The chain carries TRBV7-9 and TRBJ2-7; D is ambiguous. Germline V gene sequence: CDR1 SEHNR, CDR2 FQNEAQ (reference sequence). V lost 6 bases to trimming and J lost 0 bases, with 18 bases between them. This CDR3 has 16 residues. For the CDR3, the DNA is TGTGCCAGCAGACCCGCGAATCCTTCAGCCTCCTACGAGCAGTACTTC. Amino acids: CASRPANPSASYEQYF.

This clonotype was counted a few times. The chain has TRBV20-1 and TRBJ2-5; 8 positions match TRBD1. CDR3 length: 11 residues. V was pared by 5 bases and J by 8 bases, with 4 bases of the junction left unmatched. Germline lookup yields CDR1 DFQATT and CDR2 SNEGSKA (reference sequence). The CDR3 spells CSARQGFTQYF. CDR3 nucleotides: TGCAGTGCTCGACAGGGGTTTACCCAGTACTTC.

The chain employs TRBV6-5 and TRBJ2-2; TRBD2 matches at 7 bases. This CDR3 spans 16 amino acids. Germline V gene sequence: CDR1 MNHEY, CDR2 SVGAGI. The trim removed 0 bases at V and 8 bases at J, leaving 9 bases unmatched. As DNA, the CDR3 is TGTGCCAGCAGTTACTCGGGGATAACTAGCGCAGGGGAGCTGTTTTTT. Its translation: CASSYSGITSAGELFF.

This clonotype was detected a few times. The chain employs TRBV7-2 and TRBJ2-1; D gene ambiguous. V was trimmed by 1 base and J by 7 bases, leaving 17 bases between them. Per germline, CDR1 SGHTA and CDR2 FQGNSA. The CDR3 totals 16 residues. The CDR3 loop reads CASSLVGLLLGNEQFF. CDR3 DNA: TGTGCCAGCAGCTTAGTCGGGCTCCTTCTAGGGAATGAGCAGTTCTTC.

This clonotype has a count of ten or more. The chain has TRBV24-1 and TRBJ2-7; D gene unclear. Looked up from germline, CDR1 is KGHDR and CDR2 is SFDVKD. This CDR3 spans 15 amino acids. Trimming stripped 1 base from V and 4 bases from J, with 13 bases between. The DNA of the CDR3 is TGTGCCACCAGTGATTTCGCTAGGAAAACGTACGAGCAGTACTTC. As protein: CATSDFARKTYEQYF.

This clonotype was seen at least ten times. This sequence joins TRBV27 and TRBJ1-2; weak D call: TRBD1 (6 bases). The V gene lost 1 base and the J gene lost 5 bases, with 11 bases spanning the gap. This CDR3 contains 14 residues. CDR1 is MNHEY and CDR2 is SMNVEV in the germline V gene (reference sequence). CDR3 sequence: CASSLLGGEYGYTF. The CDR3 bases are TGTGCCAGCAGTTTATTAGGGGGAGAATATGGCTACACCTTC.

Comment on this clonotype: A much larger clone lies one base from this, so it may be a read error. This rearrangement joins TRBV28 to TRBJ1-1; weak D call: TRBD1 (5 bases). The CDR3 runs 19 residues. Germline CDR1 reads MDHEN; CDR2 reads SYDVKM. Trimming took off 7 bases at V and 0 bases at J, with 27 bases between the two ends. CDR3 sequence: CASNPRRLWGKDMNTEAFF. DNA for the CDR3: TGTGCCAGCAATCCTCGCCGTCTGTGGGGCAAAGACATGAACACTGAAGCTTTCTTT.

This clonotype was counted at least ten times. The V gene is TRBV29-1, the J gene TRBJ2-3; D is unclear. The CDR3 covers 13 residues. Germline V gene lookup returns CDR1 SQVTM and CDR2 ANQGSEA. The V end lost 0 bases, the J end lost 4 bases, and 8 bases lay between the germline ends. The CDR3 spells CSVEETLPDTQYF. The DNA of the CDR3 is TGCAGCGTTGAAGAGACTCTTCCAGATACGCAGTATTTT.